The 7 T cell receptor beta chains below were found in one sample sequenced in a study of blood T cell repertoires in COVID-19. Only in-frame clones appear in the TCRdb table, and some are missing; sequencing was by immunoSEQ multiplex PCR. The repertoire consists of 250,000 to 300,000 clones, with approximately 91% occurring once and the leading ten covering approximately 1.2%. Sequencing was done on a sample of PBMCs or T cells enriched from blood (not recorded which). All receptors derive from a human donor in a cohort exposed to, infected with or recovered from COVID-19 (not recorded which). The donor label of this sample is uncertain.

This clone came up a few times. The same CDR3 can be traced to other DNA sequences in this sample. The chain has TRBV6-2 or TRBV6-3 and TRBJ2-7, with 9 nucleotides matching TRBD2. Germline-derived CDR1 and CDR2 are MNHEY and SVGEGT. The ends lost 3 bases at V and 5 bases at J; junction bases unmatched: 5. This CDR3 contains 14 residues. Written as DNA, the CDR3 is TGTGCCAGCAGTTATGGCGGGGGGGCGGACGAGCAGTACTTC. This translates into CASSYGGGADEQYF.

The CDR3 loop is CASSLGPGEKNTEAFF. CDR3 in DNA: TGTGCCAGCAGTTTAGGGCCAGGGGAGAAGAACACTGAAGCTTTCTTT. The chain joins TRBV27 to TRBJ1-1, with a weak D call TRBD1 (6 bases). V lost 2 bases and J lost 1, with 14 bases in between. CDR3 size: 16 residues. Germline CDR1 and CDR2: MNHEY and SMNVEV (reference sequence).

The V call is TRBV6-6, the J call TRBJ1-1, with 7 nucleotides matching TRBD1. Unmatched junction bases numbered 8, after V lost 0 bases and J lost 7 bases. In germline, CDR1 is MNHNY, CDR2 SVGAGI (reference sequence). The CDR3 runs 15 residues. CDR3 DNA sequence: TGTGCCAGCAGTTACTCGAAAGGGGGCAGGATTGAAGCTTTCTTT. Amino acid sequence: CASSYSKGGRIEAFF.

This clone appeared a single time. The chain combines TRBV18 with TRBJ2-3; 9 bases are shared with TRBD1. Unmatched junction bases numbered 7, after V lost 6 bases and J lost 3 bases. Germline lookup yields CDR1 KGHSH and CDR2 LQKENI. This CDR3 contains 15 residues. This CDR3 reads CASSPNRGRTDTQYF. The CDR3 DNA is TGTGCCAGCTCCCCGAACAGGGGGCGGACAGATACGCAGTATTTT.

The chain is built from TRBV10-3 and TRBJ2-2; 8 bases are a match to TRBD2. The CDR3 extends over 15 amino acids. Per the germline V gene, CDR1 is ENHRY and CDR2 is SYGVKD. The V segment lost 8 bases and the J segment 0 bases; nucleotides outside the gene matches: 5. The CDR3, as DNA: TGTGCCATCGCGGGAGGACCTGCGAACACCGGGGAGCTGTTTTTT. This sequence encodes CAIAGGPANTGELFF.

The chain is built from TRBV9 and TRBJ1-2; weak D call: TRBD1 (6 bases). CDR1 SGDLS and CDR2 YYNGEE come from the germline V gene. Trimming took off 4 bases at V and 3 bases at J, with 19 bases between the two ends. This CDR3 contains 16 residues. The CDR3 sequence: CASSPGGGAPDYGYTF. CDR3 nucleotides: TGTGCCAGCAGCCCAGGAGGGGGGGCGCCGGACTATGGCTACACCTTC.

The genes are TRBV30 and TRBJ1-3; D gene ambiguous. Between the trimmed V and J ends, which lost 5 bases and 2 bases, there was a span of 13 bases. The germline V gene has CDR1 GTSNPN and CDR2 SVGIG (reference sequence). The CDR3 is 14 amino acids. The CDR3 here is CAWALGIPGNTIYF. CDR3 sequence (DNA): TGTGCCTGGGCCCTTGGCATTCCTGGAAACACCATATATTTT.